One sample yielded the 14 T cell receptor beta chains listed below, sequenced in a study of blood T cells in healthy people across ages (dated by TCRdb to 2015 to 2017). The library relied on 5' RACE. TCRdb shows the sequencer as Illumina HiSeq 2500. A second PCR of roughly 7 to 11 cycles was performed with a sample-barcoded 5' primer and a J-beta primer mix. The public reads were quality trimmed at Q25 with fastp and then assembled into clones with MiXCR by TCRdb, keeping productive beta chains. A single entry per CDR3 protein holds the most common genes and DNA from its merged rows. Recorded for this sample are approximately 600,000 distinct CDR3 sequences; around 54% of them occurred a single time. The ten top clones hold 30% to 40% of the sample. The sequencing sample was made of blood. These receptors were taken from a man aged 55 to 70 in good health.

This sequence joins TRBV20-1 and TRBJ1-1, with TRBD1 as a possible D gene (6 bases). Looked up from germline, CDR1 is DFQATT and CDR2 is SNEGSKA (reference sequence). The CDR3 sequence is 12 residues long. The V end lost 6 bases, the J end lost 4 bases, and 12 bases lay between the germline ends. CDR3 coding DNA: TGCAGTGCCTCCGGGACACGCACTGAAGCTTTCTTT. The encoded protein is CSASGTRTEAFF.

The CDR3 is CASSLVQGPYNEQYF. CDR3 nucleotide sequence: TGTGCCAGCAGCTTAGTACAGGGACCTTACAATGAGCAGTACTTC. The genes are TRBV7-2 and TRBJ2-7, with D possibly TRBD1 on 6 matching bases. Germline assignment: CDR1 SGHTA and CDR2 FQGNSA. The V and J ends lost 1 base and 7 bases respectively, with 17 bases between them. There are 15 residues in the CDR3.

The chain recombines TRBV4-2 with TRBJ1-2; D gene uncertain. This CDR3 region has 14 residues. In germline, CDR1 is LGHNA, CDR2 YNFKEQ. V was pared by 1 base and J by 2 bases, with 8 bases between. The CDR3 region is CASSQAGENYGYTF. In DNA, the CDR3 is TGTGCCAGCAGCCAAGCGGGAGAGAACTATGGCTACACCTTC.

As concerns this clonotype: Just one base apart from a much larger clone, this may be a read error. The gene calls are TRBV11-2 and TRBJ2-7; D is unresolved. The germline gives CDR1 SGHAT, CDR2 FQNNGV. This CDR3 spans 12 amino acids. V lost 4 bases to trimming and J lost 0 bases, with 4 bases between them. The CDR3 loop is CASSWSSYEQYF. CDR3 in DNA: TGTGCCAGCAGCTGGAGCTCCTACGAGCAGTACTTC.

This clonotype was seen a few times. The chain is built from TRBV24-1 and TRBJ2-5; D call uncertain. Germline CDR1 reads KGHDR; CDR2 reads SFDVKD. V dropped 5 bases and J dropped 3 bases, with 9 bases sitting between them. CDR3 length equals 13 residues. CDR3 coding DNA: TGTGCCACCAGTGGTAGGTCCGAAGAGACCCAGTACTTC. Protein product: CATSGRSEETQYF.

This clonotype was found a few times. The chain recombines TRBV29-1 with TRBJ2-5, with TRBD1 matching over 12 bases. The trim removed 4 bases at V and 4 bases at J, leaving 4 bases unmatched. Germline V lookup: CDR1 SQVTM, CDR2 ANQGSEA. The CDR3 loop spans 14 amino acids. The CDR3 DNA follows: TGCAGCGTTGGGGGACAGGGGGCCGGAGAGACCCAGTACTTC. As protein: CSVGGQGAGETQYF. The full variable domain, in which reference TRBV29-1 and TRBJ2-5 provide the parts outside the CDR3, is SAVISQKPSRDICQRGTSLTIQCQVDSQVTMMFWYRQQPGQSLTLIATANQGSEATYESGFVIDKFPISRPNLTFSTLTVSNMSPEDSSIYLCSVGGQGAGETQYFGPGTRLLVL.

This clonotype was counted between two and nine times. The rearrangement links TRBV4-2 to TRBJ1-5; D perhaps matches TRBD1 (5 bases). The CDR3 spans 16 residues. V lost 0 bases to trimming and J lost 6 bases, with 15 bases between them. From germline, CDR1 is LGHNA and CDR2 YNFKEQ. The CDR3 DNA sequence: TGTGCCAGCAGCCAAGAACGGCAGGGCTTGGGTCAGCCCCAGCATTTT. This translates into CASSQERQGLGQPQHF.

The V call is TRBV6-2 or TRBV6-3, the J call TRBJ1-1; the D gene is possibly TRBD1 (5 bases). V was trimmed by 2 bases and J by 1 base, leaving 14 bases between them. Germline lookup yields CDR1 MNHEY and CDR2 SVGEGT. CDR3 length: 16 amino acids. CDR3 in amino acids: CASSYVMWGENTEAFF. The CDR3 region has the DNA TGTGCCAGCAGTTACGTGATGTGGGGCGAGAACACTGAAGCTTTCTTT.

V usage is TRBV20-1 and J usage is TRBJ2-4, with TRBD2 identical over 10 bases. The J call is uncertain, as TRBJ2-5 better fits the DNA end. This CDR3 is 15 amino acids long. Germline V gene data show CDR1 as DFQATT and CDR2 as SNEGSKA (reference sequence). The CDR3 DNA sequence: TGCAGTGCTAGAGCTAGCGGGAGAGGGAAAGAGACCCAGTACTTC. It encodes CSARASGRGKETQYF.

This clonotype was observed once. This sequence joins TRBV5-1 and TRBJ2-5, with D possibly being TRBD1 (7 bases). Near its end, the DNA agrees better with TRBJ2-7, so the J call may be wrong. Germline assignment: CDR1 SGHRS and CDR2 YFSETQ. This CDR3 comprises 14 residues. CDR3 sequence reads: CASRKNRGGNEQYF. CDR3 bases: TGCGCCAGCAGAAAGAACAGGGGAGGAAACGAGCAGTACTTC.

The rearrangement joins TRBV20-1 to TRBJ1-6; D not resolved. This CDR3 is built from 14 residues. CDR1 and CDR2 from the germline V gene are DFQATT and SNEGSKA (reference sequence). V was trimmed by 0 bases and J by 7 bases, leaving 10 bases between them. Written as DNA, the CDR3 is TGCAGTGCTAGAGACGGGGTGGGAAATTCACCCCTCCACTTT. This gives the protein CSARDGVGNSPLHF.

The chain combines TRBV4-1 with TRBJ2-5; either TRBD1 or TRBD2 may supply D (5 bases each). Germline V gene lookup returns CDR1 MGHRA and CDR2 YSYEKL. V was shortened by 3 bases and J by 5 bases, with 16 bases between the two germline ends. The CDR3 is made up of 15 amino acids. CDR3 sequence: CASSQPLGTGETQYF. For the CDR3, the DNA is TGCGCCAGCAGCCAGCCACTAGGGACGGGGGAGACCCAGTACTTC.

The J gene is TRBJ2-2, the V gene TRBV3-1; D not certain. V lost 4 bases and J lost 7, with 10 bases in between. Germline V gives CDR1 LGHDT, CDR2 YNNKEL (reference sequence). This CDR3 has 13 amino acids. CDR3 sequence reads: CASSLAVSGELFF. DNA for the CDR3: TGTGCCAGCAGCCTTGCGGTTAGCGGGGAGCTGTTTTTT.

The V call is TRBV12-3 or TRBV12-4, the J call TRBJ1-4; D is uncertain. The CDR3 consists of 10 residues. V was shortened by 3 bases and J by 16 bases, with 9 bases between the two germline ends. The CDR3 loop reads CASSFQVPFF. The CDR3 bases are TGTGCCAGCAGTTTTCAGGTCCCGTTTTTT.